The T cell receptor beta chain under discussion was sequenced for a study of CD8+ T cells in alopecia areata. Regarding the study as a whole: It was lesional scalp, especially alopecia totalis/universalis, that showed higher clonality than normal scalp. Resident alphabeta T-cell populations of normal skin are likewise subject to sequencing in scalp samples. Patients shared TCRs less clearly than mice did, possibly for HLA-related reasons.

Of note for this clone: Its target is not known.

PBMCs were stained for CD3, CD4 and CD8, and CD4+ and CD8+ T cells were sorted. Germline-derived CDR1 and CDR2 are SEHNR and FQNEAQ (reference sequence). The CDR3 is 13 residues long. V was cut by 4 bases and J by 1 base, with 5 bases left in between. The authors extracted RNA and reverse transcribed it into cDNA as the sequencing template. The repertoire was sequenced with immunoSEQ multiplex PCR; TCRdb's copy has only in-frame clones and lacks some. The data contain some 150,000 clones, about 66% of them singletons. V gene TRBV7-9 combines with J gene TRBJ1-5, with D unresolved. The TCR originated in a human donor with alopecia areata. The sequencing here drew on CD8+ T cells sorted from blood, taken at week 0. CDR3 sequence reads: CASSSYSNQPQHF. In nucleotides, the CDR3 is TGTGCCAGCAGCTCGTACAGCAATCAGCCCCAGCATTTT.